Sequencing of this T cell receptor beta chain was carried out in a study of T cell clonality in common variable immunodeficiency. Overall study findings and caveats: Common variable immunodeficiency TCR beta sequences reportedly had fewer deletions and N-nucleotide insertions.

No CVID subject was ill or on immunomodulatory drugs when sampled. Sequencing was performed with immunoSEQ multiplex PCR; in TCRdb, only in-frame clones are kept and a portion is missing. The specimen has 11,000 to 15,000 clones, none found just once. Details on this clone: Its antigen is not known. The CDR3 end lies 3 residues beyond the end of the read and is filled in from the germline J gene.

V dropped 5 bases and J dropped 4 bases, with 18 bases sitting between them. The CDR3 totals 15 residues. Germline CDR1 and CDR2: LNHDA and SQIVND (reference sequence). The chain has TRBV19 and TRBJ2-7; maybe TRBD1 (6 bases). Sequenced material: peripheral blood mononuclear cells. This sequence originates from a human donor with common variable immunodeficiency. The sequenced part of the CDR3 DNA is TGTGCCAGTAGTGGGACACGAGGAGCAAGGTACGAG. This encodes CASSGTRGARYE. The complete CDR3 protein is CASSGTRGARYEQYF.